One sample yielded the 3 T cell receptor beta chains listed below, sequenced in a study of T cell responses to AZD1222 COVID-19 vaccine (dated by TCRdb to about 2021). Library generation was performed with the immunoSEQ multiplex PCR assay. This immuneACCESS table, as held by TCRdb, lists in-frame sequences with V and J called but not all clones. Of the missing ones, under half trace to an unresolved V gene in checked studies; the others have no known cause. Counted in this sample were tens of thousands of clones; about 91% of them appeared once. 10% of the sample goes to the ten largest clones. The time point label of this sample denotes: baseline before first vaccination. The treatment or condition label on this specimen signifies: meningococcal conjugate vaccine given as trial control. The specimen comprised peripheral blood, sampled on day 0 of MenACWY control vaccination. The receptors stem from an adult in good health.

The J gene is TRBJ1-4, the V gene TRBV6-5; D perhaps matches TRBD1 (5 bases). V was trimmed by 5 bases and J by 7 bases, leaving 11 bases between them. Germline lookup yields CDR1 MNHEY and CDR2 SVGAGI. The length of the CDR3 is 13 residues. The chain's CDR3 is CASSRDPGEKLFF. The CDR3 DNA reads TGTGCCAGCAGTAGGGACCCTGGTGAAAAACTGTTTTTT.

The CDR3 loop is CATSDLTLGRQFF. In DNA, the CDR3 is TGTGCCACCAGTGATTTGACCCTCGGCCGGCAGTTCTTC. The gene calls are TRBV24-1 and TRBJ2-1; D is uncertain. The CDR3 has 13 amino acids. Per the germline V gene, CDR1 is KGHDR and CDR2 is SFDVKD. V shed 0 bases and J shed 12 bases, with 11 bases lying between them.

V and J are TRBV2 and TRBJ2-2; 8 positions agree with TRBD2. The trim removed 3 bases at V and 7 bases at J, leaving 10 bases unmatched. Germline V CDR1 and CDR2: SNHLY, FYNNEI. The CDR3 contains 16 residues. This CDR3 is CASSDQGLERVGELFF. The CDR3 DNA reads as TGTGCCAGCAGTGACCAGGGACTAGAAAGGGTCGGGGAGCTGTTTTTT.